These 20 T cell receptor beta chains originate from one sample sequenced in a study of blood T cell repertoires in COVID-19. Data came from immunoSEQ multiplex PCR; TCRdb stores just in-frame clones and leaves some out. The data show over 95,000 clones, 81% seen once. Sequenced input: peripheral blood. All receptors derive from a human donor in a cohort sampled during active COVID-19.

The chain recombines TRBV5-1 with TRBJ2-7, with a tentative D call TRBD2 (5 bases). This CDR3 region has 13 residues. The germline CDR1 and CDR2 sequences are SGHRS and YFSETQ. Between the trimmed V and J ends, which lost 1 base and 2 bases, there was a span of 7 bases. CDR3 loop: CASSLSGTYEQYF. CDR3 DNA: TGCGCCAGCAGCTTGTCGGGGACCTACGAGCAGTACTTC.

V usage is TRBV25-1 and J usage is TRBJ1-1; 7 positions agree with TRBD1. The CDR3 extends over 13 amino acids. Trimming at V came to 6 bases and at J to 5 bases, leaving 6 bases not matched to a gene. The germline gives CDR1 MGHDK, CDR2 SYGVNS. CDR3 coding DNA: TGTGCCAGCAGGGAACAGGGGAAGACTGAAGCTTTCTTT. This sequence encodes CASREQGKTEAFF.

V and J are TRBV3-1 (or the pseudogene TRBV3-2) and TRBJ2-7, with TRBD2 identical over 7 bases. Trimming took 0 bases from V and 0 from J; bases not matched to a gene: 8. This CDR3 has 17 amino acids. Per the germline V gene, CDR1 is LGHDT and CDR2 is YNNKEL (reference sequence). CDR3 in DNA: TGTGCCAGCAGCCAAGATATTGGGGGGAGGGTCTCCTACGAGCAGTACTTC. Encoded protein: CASSQDIGGRVSYEQYF.

The chain joins TRBV4-3 to TRBJ2-7, with 11 nucleotides matching TRBD2. The CDR3 length is 18 residues. The J segment lost 3 bases and the V segment lost 0 bases, leaving 10 bases of the junction unmatched. The germline V gene encodes CDR1 LGHNA and CDR2 YSLEER. CDR3 amino acids: CASSQDYGATSGDYEQYF. CDR3 in DNA: TGCGCCAGCAGCCAAGATTACGGGGCGACTAGCGGGGACTACGAGCAGTACTTC.

The chain has TRBV19 and TRBJ1-5; D gene uncertain. This CDR3 has 15 amino acids. Trimming took off 4 bases at V and 4 bases at J, with 14 bases between the two ends. In germline, CDR1 is LNHDA, CDR2 SQIVND (reference sequence). Written as DNA, the CDR3 is TGTGCCAGTAGTACCCCGGAGCAGCGAAATCAGCCCCAGCATTTT. It translates to CASSTPEQRNQPQHF.

The V gene is TRBV6-5, the J gene TRBJ1-2; a possible D gene is TRBD1 (6 bases). V was shortened by 7 bases and J by 4 bases, with 16 bases between the two germline ends. Per the germline V gene, CDR1 is MNHEY and CDR2 is SVGAGI. This CDR3 has 14 amino acids. The CDR3 loop is CASTKQLGAYGYTF. CDR3 coding DNA: TGTGCCAGCACCAAACAGCTGGGGGCCTATGGCTACACCTTC.

The rearrangement joins TRBV5-4 to TRBJ2-7, with D uncertain. The length of the CDR3 is 11 residues. With 0 bases removed from V and 6 bases from J, the gap between germline ends came to 4 bases. Germline lookup yields CDR1 SGHNT and CDR2 YYREEE (reference sequence). CDR3 sequence reads: CASSLGPEQYF. The CDR3 bases are TGTGCCAGCAGCTTGGGGCCCGAGCAGTACTTC.

The count of this clone is one. The chain uses TRBV28 and TRBJ1-5; D unclear. Germline CDR1 reads MDHEN; CDR2 reads SYDVKM. V lost 11 bases and J lost 8, with 16 bases in between. The CDR3 loop spans 12 amino acids. The CDR3: CAAGTLGKPQHF. CDR3 DNA: TGTGCCGCCGGTACCCTCGGTAAGCCCCAGCATTTT.

This clone was seen once. The chain uses TRBV11-3 and TRBJ1-1; D gene unclear. The CDR3 consists of 13 residues. The V and J ends lost 5 bases and 4 bases respectively, with 11 bases between them. Germline loops: CDR1 SGHNT, CDR2 YENEEA. The CDR3 reads CASSPRAGTEAFF. The CDR3 bases are TGTGCCAGCAGCCCAAGGGCGGGCACTGAAGCTTTCTTT.

This rearrangement joins TRBV30 to TRBJ1-1, with D perhaps matching TRBD1 (6 bases). CDR1 is GTSNPN, CDR2 SVGIG, per germline (reference sequence). The CDR3 totals 13 residues. V was shortened by 7 bases and J by 5 bases, with 17 bases between the two germline ends. The CDR3 DNA sequence: TGTGCCTTCCTGAAACAGGGATGGACTGAAGCTTTCTTT. Translation: CAFLKQGWTEAFF.

The chain links TRBV4-3 to TRBJ2-2; 9 bases are shared with TRBD2. The trim removed 0 bases at V and 7 bases at J, leaving 12 bases unmatched. Germline CDR1 LGHNA, CDR2 YSLEER. This CDR3 has 18 amino acids. The CDR3 region has the DNA TGCGCCAGCAGCCAAGATCCTTCCTGGACTAGCGACGGCGGGGAGCTGTTTTTT. This translates into CASSQDPSWTSDGGELFF.

The chain carries TRBV11-3 and TRBJ2-7, with 9 nucleotides matching TRBD1. CDR3 length equals 14 residues. Trimming at V came to 5 bases and at J to 3 bases, leaving 5 bases not matched to a gene. Germline loops: CDR1 SGHNT, CDR2 YENEEA. CDR3 nucleotides: TGTGCCAGCAGCCACAGGGGGCCCAACTACGAGCAGTACTTC. Translating gives CASSHRGPNYEQYF.

The rearrangement links TRBV4-1 to TRBJ2-7, with 7 bases fitting TRBD1. The ends lost 0 bases at V and 6 bases at J; junction bases unmatched: 14. Germline V gene sequence: CDR1 MGHRA, CDR2 YSYEKL. CDR3 size: 17 residues. The CDR3 nucleotides read TGCGCCAGCAGCCAAGACCTTCTCCGGGACAGAGCCCGCGAGCAGTACTTC. It translates to CASSQDLLRDRAREQYF.

This clone was found once. This chain links TRBV12-3 or TRBV12-4 with TRBJ2-4; possible D gene TRBD2, 7 bases. Trimming shortened V by 3 bases and J by 8 bases, and 11 bases separated the two germline ends. The CDR3 consists of 13 residues. The CDR3 DNA is TGTGCCAGCAGTTTGAGGGGGGGGGACATTCAGTACTTC. Its translation is CASSLRGGDIQYF.

This chain joins TRBV30 and TRBJ1-1, with D possibly being TRBD1 (6 bases). Germline assignment: CDR1 GTSNPN and CDR2 SVGIG (reference sequence). The CDR3 runs 12 residues. V dropped 2 bases and J dropped 7 bases, with 11 bases sitting between them. This CDR3 reads CAWSTETGEAFF. The CDR3 DNA follows: TGTGCCTGGAGTACAGAGACAGGTGAAGCTTTCTTT.

The genes are TRBV6-2 or TRBV6-3 and TRBJ2-2; D remains unclear. Germline V CDR1 and CDR2: MNHEY, SVGEGT. This CDR3 has 14 amino acids. Trimming took off 5 bases at V and 8 bases at J, with 15 bases between the two ends. The CDR3 sequence is CASSPRVRSGELFF. CDR3 in DNA: TGTGCCAGCAGTCCCCGCGTCCGGTCTGGGGAGCTGTTTTTT.

The chain recombines TRBV28 with TRBJ1-1; a weak D match, TRBD1 (5 bases). With 5 bases removed from V and 4 bases from J, the gap between germline ends came to 11 bases. The CDR3 loop spans 13 amino acids. Germline CDR1 is MDHEN and CDR2 is SYDVKM. Here the CDR3 reads CASSLPQGTEAFF. DNA of the CDR3: TGTGCCAGCAGTCTACCCCAGGGCACTGAAGCTTTCTTT. Drawing the rest from reference TRBV28 and TRBJ1-1, the complete variable domain is DVKVTQSSRYLVKRTGEKVFLECVQDMDHENMFWYRQDPGLGLRLIYFSYDVKMKEKGDIPEGYSVSREKKERFSLILESASTNQTSMYLCASSLPQGTEAFFGQGTRLTVV.

The CDR3 region has the DNA TGTGCCAGCACCTATTACGGAAACACCATATATTTT. Its protein product is CASTYYGNTIYF. This chain joins TRBV14 and TRBJ1-3; D ambiguous. The CDR3 extends over 12 amino acids. V lost 7 bases and J lost 4, with 8 bases in between. Germline values: CDR1 SGHDN, CDR2 FVKESK.

This sequence joins TRBV10-2 and TRBJ2-7, with 9 bases matching TRBD2. The CDR3 loop spans 17 amino acids. V was pared by 3 bases and J by 4 bases, with 13 bases of the junction left unmatched. Germline V lookup: CDR1 WSHSY, CDR2 SAAADI. For the CDR3, the DNA is TGCGCCAGCAGTGATGGATATGGTCTAGCGGGATTGTACGAGCAGTACTTC. Its translation: CASSDGYGLAGLYEQYF.

This chain uses TRBV5-6 with TRBJ1-5; unclear D gene. CDR1 is SGHDT, CDR2 YYEEEE, per germline. The CDR3 sequence is 12 residues long. Trimming cost V 2 bases and J 9 bases, with 9 bases left between them. In DNA form, the CDR3 reads TGTGCCAGCAGCTTCGGGTTAGGGCCCCAGCATTTT. It is translated as CASSFGLGPQHF.